The sequence of this T cell receptor beta chain was determined in a study of shared clonotypes between healthy human individuals. Naive CD8 isolation took CD45RO-negative cells positively selected for CCR7 and excluded terminally differentiated effector memory CD45RA+ cells. CDR1 SGHRS and CDR2 YFSETQ come from the germline V gene. The CDR3 contains 14 residues. V gave up 5 bases and J gave up 4 bases, with 16 bases separating them. Sequenced by immunoSEQ multiplex PCR; TCRdb stores in-frame clones only, minus some. The sample has more than 500,000 clones; 85% to 95% are singletons. The sequenced sample consisted of naive CD8+ T cells sorted from blood. This clonotype originated in a woman in her 30s in good health. The chain recombines TRBV5-1 with TRBJ2-7; possibly TRBD2 for D (5 bases). CDR3 coding DNA: TGCGCCAGCAGTGACGAGGGAAGGGAATACGAGCAGTACTTC. Residues: CASSDEGREYEQYF. Full variable domain (outside the CDR3, taken from reference TRBV5-1 and TRBJ2-7): KAGVTQTPRYLIKTRGQQVTLSCSPISGHRSVSWYQQTPGQGLQFLFEYFSETQRNKGNFPGRFSGRQFSNSRSEMNVSTLELGDSALYLCASSDEGREYEQYFGPGTRLTVT.